The 7 T cell receptor beta chains below come from one sample, sequenced in a study of response to subunit inactivated influenza vaccine. TCRdb re-called the RT-PCR reads with MiXCR, one entry per CDR3 protein. This table has about 650,000 distinct CDR3 sequences, 14% appearing once. Sequenced material: PBMCs from blood, taken 14 to 15 days before vaccination. The receptors here all came from a man in his fifties who received an inactivated influenza vaccine.

This clonotype has just a few counts. The chain recombines TRBV5-1 with TRBJ2-3; D unresolved. Germline V gene lookup returns CDR1 SGHRS and CDR2 YFSETQ. The CDR3 is 14 amino acids. V lost 3 bases and J 4 bases, leaving 12 bases between the germline ends. DNA of the CDR3: TGCGCCAGCAGCTCTCTGGGCTATGCAGATACGCAGTATTTT. It codes for CASSSLGYADTQYF.

The chain employs TRBV5-1 and TRBJ1-1, with D uncertain. CDR1 SGHRS and CDR2 YFSETQ come from the germline V gene. The CDR3 length is 13 residues. The V gene lost 3 bases and the J gene lost 5 bases, with 11 bases spanning the gap. In DNA, the CDR3 is TGCGCCAGCAGCTCGGGGATTGGTACTGAAGCTTTCTTT. Its translation is CASSSGIGTEAFF.

This clonotype was observed a handful of times. The V call is TRBV5-1, the J call TRBJ1-6, with 9 bases identical to TRBD1. Unmatched junction bases numbered 3, after V lost 3 bases and J lost 8 bases. There are 14 residues in the CDR3. The germline CDR1 and CDR2 sequences are SGHRS and YFSETQ. The CDR3 DNA follows: TGCGCCAGCAGCTGGGGACAGGGTGATTCACCCCTCCACTTT. Translated: CASSWGQGDSPLHF. Full variable domain (rest looked up from reference TRBV5-1 and TRBJ1-6): KAGVTQTPRYLIKTRGQQVTLSCSPISGHRSVSWYQQTPGQGLQFLFEYFSETQRNKGNFPGRFSGRQFSNSRSEMNVSTLELGDSALYLCASSWGQGDSPLHFGNGTRLTVT.

V is TRBV25-1 and J is TRBJ2-3, with D maybe TRBD2 (5 bases). The V end lost 2 bases, the J end lost 2 bases, and 14 bases lay between the germline ends. CDR1 is MGHDK, CDR2 SYGVNS, per germline. The CDR3 extends over 16 amino acids. The CDR3 reads CASSELNSLATDTQYF. CDR3 coding DNA: TGTGCCAGCAGTGAACTGAACAGTCTAGCCACAGATACGCAGTATTTT.

This clonotype was detected only a few times. The rearrangement joins TRBV5-1 to TRBJ2-3; 9 nucleotides match TRBD1. Per the germline V gene, CDR1 is SGHRS and CDR2 is YFSETQ. V lost 6 bases and J lost 3; bases outside the gene matches: 11. This CDR3 has 16 residues. CDR3 DNA sequence: TGCGCCAGCACGGTTCGCGGGACAGGGAGGACAGATACGCAGTATTTT. This codes for CASTVRGTGRTDTQYF.

V gene TRBV6-1 combines with J gene TRBJ1-1; D is ambiguous. Trimming stripped 6 bases from V and 4 bases from J, with 12 bases between. The CDR3 is 13 amino acids. CDR1 and CDR2 from the germline V gene are MNHNS and SASEGT. This CDR3 reads CASSLRERTEAFF. In nucleotides, the CDR3 is TGTGCCAGCAGCCTAAGGGAGCGCACTGAAGCTTTCTTT.

V is TRBV7-2 and J is TRBJ2-7; TRBD2 matches 8 bases. Per the germline V gene, CDR1 is SGHTA and CDR2 is FQGNSA. The length of the CDR3 is 15 residues. Germline trimming cut 1 base from V and 4 bases from J; bases unmatched to any gene: 6. CDR3 in DNA: TGTGCCAGCAGCTTAGGTTCGGGGGGGCTATACGAGCAGTACTTC. It translates to CASSLGSGGLYEQYF.